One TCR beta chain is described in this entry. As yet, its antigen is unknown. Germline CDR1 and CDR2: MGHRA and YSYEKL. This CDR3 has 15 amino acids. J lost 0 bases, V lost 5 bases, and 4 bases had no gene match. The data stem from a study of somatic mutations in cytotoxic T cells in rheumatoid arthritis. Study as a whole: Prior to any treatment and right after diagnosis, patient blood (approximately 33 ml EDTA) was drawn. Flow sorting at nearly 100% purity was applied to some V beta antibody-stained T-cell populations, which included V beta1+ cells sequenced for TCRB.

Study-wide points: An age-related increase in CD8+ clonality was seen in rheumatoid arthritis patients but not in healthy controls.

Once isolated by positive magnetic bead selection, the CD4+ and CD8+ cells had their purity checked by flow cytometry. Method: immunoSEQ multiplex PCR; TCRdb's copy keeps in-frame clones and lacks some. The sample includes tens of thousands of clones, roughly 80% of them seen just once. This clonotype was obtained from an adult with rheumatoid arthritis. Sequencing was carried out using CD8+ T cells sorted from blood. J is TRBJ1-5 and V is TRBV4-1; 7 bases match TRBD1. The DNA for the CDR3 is TGCGCCAGCAGCACGGACAGGTATAGCAATCAGCCCCAGCATTTT. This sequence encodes CASSTDRYSNQPQHF.